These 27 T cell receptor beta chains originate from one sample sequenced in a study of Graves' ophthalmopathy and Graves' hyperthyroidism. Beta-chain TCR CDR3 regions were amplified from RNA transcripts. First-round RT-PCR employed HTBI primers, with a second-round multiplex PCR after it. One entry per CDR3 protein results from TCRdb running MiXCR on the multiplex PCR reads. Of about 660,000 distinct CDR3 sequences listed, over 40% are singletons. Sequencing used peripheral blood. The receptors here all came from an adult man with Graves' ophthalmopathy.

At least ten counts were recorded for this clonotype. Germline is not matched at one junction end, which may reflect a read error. The CDR3 nucleotides are TGTGCCAGCAGTGAACCCTTAGCGGCTCAAGAGACCCAGTACTTC. Its protein product is CASSEPLAAQETQYF. The V call is TRBV10-3, the J call TRBJ2-5, with D perhaps matching TRBD2 (6 bases). CDR3 size: 15 residues. The germline V gene encodes CDR1 ENHRY and CDR2 SYGVKD.

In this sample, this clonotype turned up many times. Here the CDR3 DNA reads TGTGCCAGCAGCCAAGGAGTGGGGGGGAAGGAGACCCAGTACTTC. Its translation: CASSQGVGGKETQYF. This sequence joins TRBV4-2 and TRBJ2-5, with TRBD2 identical over 7 bases. Germline trimming cut 1 base from V and 5 bases from J; bases unmatched to any gene: 7. CDR1 is LGHNA and CDR2 is YNFKEQ in the germline V gene. The CDR3 is 15 amino acids.

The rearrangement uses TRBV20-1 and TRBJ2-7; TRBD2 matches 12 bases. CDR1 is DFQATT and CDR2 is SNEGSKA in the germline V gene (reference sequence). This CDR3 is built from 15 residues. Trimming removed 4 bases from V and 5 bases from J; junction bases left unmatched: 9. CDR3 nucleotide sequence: TGCAGTGCTATAACGCAGACTAGCGGGAGTGACGAGCAGTACTTC. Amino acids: CSAITQTSGSDEQYF.

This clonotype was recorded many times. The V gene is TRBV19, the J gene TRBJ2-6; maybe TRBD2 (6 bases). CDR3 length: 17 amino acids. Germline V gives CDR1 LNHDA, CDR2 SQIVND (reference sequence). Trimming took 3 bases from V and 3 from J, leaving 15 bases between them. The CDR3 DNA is TGTGCCAGTAGTATTTCGGTCGGGAGTGTTGGGGCCAACGTCCTGACTTTC. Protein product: CASSISVGSVGANVLTF.

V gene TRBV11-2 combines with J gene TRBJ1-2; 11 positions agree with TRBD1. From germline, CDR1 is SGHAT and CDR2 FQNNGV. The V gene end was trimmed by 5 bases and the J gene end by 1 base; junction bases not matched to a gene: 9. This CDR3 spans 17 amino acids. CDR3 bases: TGTGCCAGCAGCCCCGGACAGGGGGCGGCAGATAACTATGGCTACACCTTC. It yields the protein CASSPGQGAADNYGYTF.

CDR3 protein: CASGTSPGTAGELFF. The CDR3 nucleotides read TGTGCCAGCGGCACCTCCCCGGGGACTGCCGGGGAGCTGTTTTTT. The V gene is TRBV13, the J gene TRBJ2-2; a possible D gene is TRBD2 (6 bases). The CDR3 length is 15 residues. V was clipped by 8 bases and J by 6 bases, with 19 bases between them. The germline V gene encodes CDR1 PRHDT and CDR2 FYEKMQ (reference sequence).

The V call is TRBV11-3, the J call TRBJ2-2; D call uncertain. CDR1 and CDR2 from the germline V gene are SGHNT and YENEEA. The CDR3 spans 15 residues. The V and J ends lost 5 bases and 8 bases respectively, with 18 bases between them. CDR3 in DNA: TGTGCCAGCAGCCAGTCTGGGTTCCTCGTGGGGGAGCTGTTTTTT. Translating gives CASSQSGFLVGELFF. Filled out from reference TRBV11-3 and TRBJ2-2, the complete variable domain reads EAGVVQSPRYKIIEKKQPVAFWCNPISGHNTLYWYLQNLGQGPELLIRYENEEAVDDSQLPKDRFSAERLKGVDSTLKIQPAELGDSAVYLCASSQSGFLVGELFFGEGSRLTVL.

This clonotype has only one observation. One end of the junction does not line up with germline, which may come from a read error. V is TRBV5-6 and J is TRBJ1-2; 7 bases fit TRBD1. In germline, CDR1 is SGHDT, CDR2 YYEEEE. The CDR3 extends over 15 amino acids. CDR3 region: CVSSTPTGFDYGYTF. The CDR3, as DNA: TGTGTCAGCAGCACCCCGACAGGGTTCGACTATGGCTACACCTTC.

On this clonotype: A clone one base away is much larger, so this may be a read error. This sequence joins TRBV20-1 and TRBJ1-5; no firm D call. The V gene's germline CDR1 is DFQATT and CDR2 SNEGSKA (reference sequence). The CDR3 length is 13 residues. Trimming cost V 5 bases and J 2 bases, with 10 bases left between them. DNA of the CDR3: TGCAGTGCTCAACGTGGGGGCAATCAGCCCCAGCATTTT. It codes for CSAQRGGNQPQHF.

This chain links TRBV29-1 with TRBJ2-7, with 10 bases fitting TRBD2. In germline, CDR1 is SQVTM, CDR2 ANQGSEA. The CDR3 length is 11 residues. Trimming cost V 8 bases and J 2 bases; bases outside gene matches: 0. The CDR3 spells CSTSGAYEQYF. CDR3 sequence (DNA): TGCAGCACTAGCGGGGCCTACGAGCAGTACTTC.

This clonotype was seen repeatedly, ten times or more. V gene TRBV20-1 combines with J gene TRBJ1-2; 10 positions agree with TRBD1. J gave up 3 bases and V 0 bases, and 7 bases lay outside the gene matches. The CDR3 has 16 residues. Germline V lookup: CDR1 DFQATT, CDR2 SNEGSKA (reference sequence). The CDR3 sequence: CSARDPGQGKDYGYTF. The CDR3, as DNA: TGCAGTGCTAGAGACCCGGGACAGGGGAAGGACTATGGCTACACCTTC.

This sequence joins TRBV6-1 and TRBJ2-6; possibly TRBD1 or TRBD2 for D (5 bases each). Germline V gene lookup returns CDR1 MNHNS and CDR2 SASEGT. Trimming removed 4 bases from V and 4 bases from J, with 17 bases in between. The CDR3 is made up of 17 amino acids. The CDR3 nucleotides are TGTGCCAGCAGTGGGGACGGTTCCTCGTGGGGGGCCAACGTCCTGACTTTC. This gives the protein CASSGDGSSWGANVLTF.

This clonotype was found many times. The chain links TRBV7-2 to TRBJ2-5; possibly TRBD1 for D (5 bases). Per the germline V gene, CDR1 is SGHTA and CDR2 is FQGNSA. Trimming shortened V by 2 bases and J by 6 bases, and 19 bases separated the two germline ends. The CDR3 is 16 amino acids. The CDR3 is CASSLMGWQGRKTQYF. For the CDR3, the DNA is TGTGCCAGCAGCTTAATGGGCTGGCAGGGAAGGAAGACCCAGTACTTC.

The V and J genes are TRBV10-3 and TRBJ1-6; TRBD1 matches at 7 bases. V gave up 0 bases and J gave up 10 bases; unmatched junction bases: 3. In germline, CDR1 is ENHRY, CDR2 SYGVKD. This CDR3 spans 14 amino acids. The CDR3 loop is CAISESTGNSPLHF. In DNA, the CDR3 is TGTGCCATCAGTGAGTCGACAGGGAACTCACCCCTCCACTTT.

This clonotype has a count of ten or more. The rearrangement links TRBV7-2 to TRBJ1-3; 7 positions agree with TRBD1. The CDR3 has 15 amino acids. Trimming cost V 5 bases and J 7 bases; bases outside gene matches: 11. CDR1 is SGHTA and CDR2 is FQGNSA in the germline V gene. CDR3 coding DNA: TGTGCCAGCAGCGCCGGGACAGCCCGTGGGAACACCATATATTTT. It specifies CASSAGTARGNTIYF.

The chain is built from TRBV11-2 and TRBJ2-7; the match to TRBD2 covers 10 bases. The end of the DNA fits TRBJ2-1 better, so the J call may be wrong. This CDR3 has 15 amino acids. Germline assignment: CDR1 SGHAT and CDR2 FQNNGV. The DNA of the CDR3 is TGTGCCAGCACCGATCTAGCGGGAGCCTACAATGAGCAGTTCTTC. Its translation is CASTDLAGAYNEQFF.

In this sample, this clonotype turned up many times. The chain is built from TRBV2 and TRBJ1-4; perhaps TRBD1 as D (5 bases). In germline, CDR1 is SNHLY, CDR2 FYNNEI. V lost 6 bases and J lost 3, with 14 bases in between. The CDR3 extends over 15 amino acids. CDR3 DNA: TGTGCCAGCAGGGGCGGAATGGGGGCTAATGAAAAACTGTTTTTT. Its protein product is CASRGGMGANEKLFF. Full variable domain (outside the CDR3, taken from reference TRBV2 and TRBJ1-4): EPEVTQTPSHQVTQMGQEVILRCVPISNHLYFYWYRQILGQKVEFLVSFYNNEISEKSEIFDDQFSVERPDGSNFTLKIRSTKLEDSAMYFCASRGGMGANEKLFFGSGTQLSVL.

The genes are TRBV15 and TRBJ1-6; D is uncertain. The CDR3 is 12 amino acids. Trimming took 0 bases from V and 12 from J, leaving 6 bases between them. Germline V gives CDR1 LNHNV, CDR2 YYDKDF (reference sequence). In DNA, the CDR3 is TGTGCCACCAGCAGAGATTCAGGACCCCTCCACTTT. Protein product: CATSRDSGPLHF.

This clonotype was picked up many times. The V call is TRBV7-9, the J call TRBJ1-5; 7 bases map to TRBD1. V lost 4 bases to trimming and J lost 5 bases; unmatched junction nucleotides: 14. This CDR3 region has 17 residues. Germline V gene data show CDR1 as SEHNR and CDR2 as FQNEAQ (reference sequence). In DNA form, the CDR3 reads TGTGCCAGCAGCTCATTTCGGGGCGAAGACAGGGATCAGCCCCAGCATTTT. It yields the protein CASSSFRGEDRDQPQHF.

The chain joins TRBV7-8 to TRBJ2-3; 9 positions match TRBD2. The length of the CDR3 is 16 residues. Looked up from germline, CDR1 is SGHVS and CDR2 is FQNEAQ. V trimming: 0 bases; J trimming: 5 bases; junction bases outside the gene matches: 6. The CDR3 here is CASSLARLAGIDTQYF. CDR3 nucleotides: TGTGCCAGCAGCTTAGCGCGCCTAGCGGGGATAGATACGCAGTATTTT.

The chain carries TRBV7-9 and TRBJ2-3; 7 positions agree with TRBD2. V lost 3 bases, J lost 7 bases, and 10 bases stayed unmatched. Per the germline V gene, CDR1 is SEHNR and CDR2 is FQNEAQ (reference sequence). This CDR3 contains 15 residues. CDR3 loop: CASSFGGGTPNTQYF. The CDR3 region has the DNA TGTGCCAGCAGCTTTGGCGGGGGAACCCCTAATACGCAGTATTTT.

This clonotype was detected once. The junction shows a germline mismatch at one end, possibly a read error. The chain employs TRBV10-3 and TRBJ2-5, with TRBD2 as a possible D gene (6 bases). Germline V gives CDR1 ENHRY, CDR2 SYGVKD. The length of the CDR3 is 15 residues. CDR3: CASSYSGGGVETQYF. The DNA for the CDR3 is TGTGCCAGCAGTTACTCGGGCGGAGGGGTGGAGACCCAGTACTTC.

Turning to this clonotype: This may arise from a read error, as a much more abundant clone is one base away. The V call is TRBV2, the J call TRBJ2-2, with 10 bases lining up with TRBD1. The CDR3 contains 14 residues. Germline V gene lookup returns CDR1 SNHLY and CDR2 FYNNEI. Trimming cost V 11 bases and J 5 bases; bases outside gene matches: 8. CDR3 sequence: CAGKDRGWTGELFF. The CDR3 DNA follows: TGTGCCGGCAAGGACAGGGGGTGGACCGGGGAGCTGTTTTTT.

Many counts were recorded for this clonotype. In DNA, the CDR3 is TGTGCCAGCAGCCAAGAGACTAGCTCCCCCACGGAGTACTTC. It is translated as CASSQETSSPTEYF. The chain uses TRBV4-2 and TRBJ2-7; 7 positions match TRBD2. The V segment lost 0 bases and the J segment 11 bases; nucleotides outside the gene matches: 10. The germline CDR1 and CDR2 sequences are LGHNA and YNFKEQ. This CDR3 is built from 14 residues.

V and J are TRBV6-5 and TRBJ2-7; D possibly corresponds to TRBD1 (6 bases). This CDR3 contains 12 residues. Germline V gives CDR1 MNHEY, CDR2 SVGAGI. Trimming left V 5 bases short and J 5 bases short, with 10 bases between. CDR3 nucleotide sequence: TGTGCCAGCAGTGGGACAATGCACGAGCAGTACTTC. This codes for CASSGTMHEQYF.

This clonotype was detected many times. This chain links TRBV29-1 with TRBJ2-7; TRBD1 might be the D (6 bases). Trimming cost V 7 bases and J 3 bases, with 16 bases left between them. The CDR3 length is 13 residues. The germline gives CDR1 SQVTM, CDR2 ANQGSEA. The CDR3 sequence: CSAGGQILYEQYF. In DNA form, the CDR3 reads TGCAGCGCCGGAGGACAGATCCTCTACGAGCAGTACTTC.

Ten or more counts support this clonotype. CDR3 in amino acids: CAIMGDDYGYTF. The CDR3 nucleotides read TGTGCCATCATGGGGGACGACTATGGCTACACCTTC. The V and J genes are TRBV10-3 and TRBJ1-2, with a weak D call TRBD1 (5 bases). Looked up from germline, CDR1 is ENHRY and CDR2 is SYGVKD. Between the trimmed V and J ends, which lost 7 bases and 3 bases, there was a span of 9 bases. The CDR3 loop spans 12 amino acids.